These 27 T cell receptor beta chains originate from one sample sequenced in a study of regulatory and conventional T cells in breast cancer. TCRdb re-called the PCR reads through MiXCR, storing one row per CDR3 protein. Of 9,500 to 13,000 distinct CDR3 sequences in the sample, roughly a third were seen once. The sequenced sample was conventional T cells from blood. All receptors come from a male donor in good health.

The table lists this clonotype with a few counts. This chain links TRBV11-3 with TRBJ2-3; D call uncertain. Germline lookup yields CDR1 SGHNT and CDR2 YENEEA. The germline V and J ends were trimmed by 2 bases and 7 bases, with 10 bases remaining between them. The CDR3 runs to 13 residues. CDR3: CASSLMGWNTQYF. The DNA of the CDR3 is TGTGCCAGCAGCTTAATGGGGTGGAATACGCAGTATTTT.

The J gene is TRBJ1-2, the V gene TRBV6-2 or TRBV6-3; D is possibly TRBD1 (6 bases). Germline loops: CDR1 MNHEY, CDR2 SVGEGT. This CDR3 region has 12 residues. V lost 4 bases to trimming and J lost 4 bases, with 7 bases between them. The CDR3 DNA sequence: TGTGCCAGCAGTTCGGACAGCTATGGCTACACCTTC. This translates into CASSSDSYGYTF.

CDR3 sequence: CASSNGLARETQYF. In DNA, the CDR3 is TGTGCCAGCAGTAACGGACTAGCGCGGGAGACCCAGTACTTC. V and J are TRBV4-2 and TRBJ2-5, with 9 nucleotides matching TRBD2. Per the germline V gene, CDR1 is LGHNA and CDR2 is YNFKEQ. The CDR3 consists of 14 residues. The V gene end was trimmed by 6 bases and the J gene end by 5 bases; junction bases not matched to a gene: 7.

This chain links TRBV12-3 or TRBV12-4 with TRBJ1-1; D call uncertain. This CDR3 is built from 13 residues. With 3 bases removed from V and 5 bases from J, the gap between germline ends came to 10 bases. The CDR3 here is CASSFELRTEAFF. DNA of the CDR3: TGTGCCAGCAGTTTCGAGTTGAGGACTGAAGCTTTCTTT.

This sequence joins TRBV21-1 and TRBJ2-3; the table's TRBD2 call for D was not verified on the DNA. TRBV21-1 is a pseudogene locus. The CDR3 has 18 amino acids. The CDR3 nucleotides are TGTGCCAGCAGCTACGGGGGACTAGCGGGGGCCCGCACAGATACGCAGTATTTT. Amino acids: CASSYGGLAGARTDTQYF.

About this clonotype: This could be a read error, since a much larger clone is one nucleotide away. This chain joins TRBV5-1 and TRBJ2-7; a weak D match, TRBD2 (5 bases). The CDR3 runs 15 residues. Germline loops: CDR1 SGHRS, CDR2 YFSETQ. Trimming removed 5 bases at V and 0 bases at J, with 15 bases between. CDR3 bases: TGCGCCAGCAGACCGGGATCACTTACCTCCTACGAGCAGTACTTC. Its protein product is CASRPGSLTSYEQYF. The variable domain in full, completed from reference TRBV5-1 and TRBJ2-7, reads KAGVTQTPRYLIKTRGQQVTLSCSPISGHRSVSWYQQTPGQGLQFLFEYFSETQRNKGNFPGRFSGRQFSNSRSEMNVSTLELGDSALYLCASRPGSLTSYEQYFGPGTRLTVT.

The genes are TRBV29-1 and TRBJ2-5, with D maybe TRBD1 (5 bases). The CDR3 extends over 14 amino acids. Trimming took 6 bases from V and 4 from J, leaving 18 bases between them. Germline assignment: CDR1 SQVTM and CDR2 ANQGSEA. CDR3 amino acids: CSVQGRGKRETQYF. The CDR3 DNA follows: TGCAGCGTCCAGGGAAGAGGAAAAAGAGAGACCCAGTACTTC.

The chain links TRBV5-1 to TRBJ2-5; D might be TRBD2 (6 bases). Germline assignment: CDR1 SGHRS and CDR2 YFSETQ. With 3 bases removed from V and 2 bases from J, the gap between germline ends came to 11 bases. The CDR3 covers 14 residues. The CDR3 coding sequence is TGCGCCAGCAGCTCACCGGGACTGCAAGAGACCCAGTACTTC. Translation: CASSSPGLQETQYF.

This clonotype was seen a few times. The V gene is TRBV7-9, the J gene TRBJ1-2; 7 bases map to TRBD1. V trimming: 3 bases; J trimming: 2 bases; junction bases outside the gene matches: 6. In germline, CDR1 is SEHNR, CDR2 FQNEAQ (reference sequence). This CDR3 spans 15 amino acids. In nucleotides, the CDR3 is TGTGCCAGCAGCTTTGCAGGGGGTTCCAACTATGGCTACACCTTC. Translated, it gives CASSFAGGSNYGYTF.

This clonotype was recorded a few times. The chain couples TRBV28 to TRBJ2-7; perhaps D is TRBD1 or TRBD2 (6 bases each). The V gene's germline CDR1 is MDHEN and CDR2 SYDVKM. V lost 7 bases and J 2 bases, leaving 18 bases between the germline ends. This CDR3 has 15 amino acids. In nucleotides, the CDR3 is TGTGCCAGCAACTCTCCGGGGGCCGCCGCCTACGAGCAGTACTTC. Its protein is CASNSPGAAAYEQYF.

Points on this clonotype: A much more abundant neighbour one base away suggests this may be a read error. The chain links TRBV7-9 to TRBJ1-6, with D uncertain. This CDR3 contains 14 residues. Germline lookup yields CDR1 SEHNR and CDR2 FQNEAQ (reference sequence). CDR3 bases: TGTGCCTGCAGCTTATCCCAGTGGAATTCACCCCTCCACTTT. Protein sequence: CACSLSQWNSPLHF. The variable domain in full, completed from reference TRBV7-9 and TRBJ1-6, reads DTGVSQNPRHKITKRGQNVTFRCDPISEHNRLYWYRQTLGQGPEFLTYFQNEAQLEKSRLLSDRFSAERPKGSFSTLEIQRTEQGDSAMYLCACSLSQWNSPLHFGNGTRLTVT.

This clonotype was found a few times. The rearrangement joins TRBV2 to TRBJ1-5, with TRBD1 as a possible D gene (5 bases). Germline CDR1 SNHLY, CDR2 FYNNEI. The length of the CDR3 is 14 residues. The germline V and J ends were trimmed by 2 bases and 7 bases, with 12 bases remaining between them. CDR3 bases: TGTGCCAGCAGTGAAATGGGGCGCGGGCAGCCCCAGCATTTT. Translation gives CASSEMGRGQPQHF.

This clonotype was detected once. V is TRBV10-3 and J is TRBJ2-5; weak D call: TRBD2 (5 bases). The V and J ends lost 11 bases and 5 bases respectively, with 27 bases between them. This CDR3 spans 16 amino acids. Per the germline V gene, CDR1 is ENHRY and CDR2 is SYGVKD. For the CDR3, the DNA is TGTGCCGTCACACCGGGAAAGAGTAAAAGTGGGGAGACCCAGTACTTC. Its translation is CAVTPGKSKSGETQYF.

Remarks on this clonotype: The junction does not match germline at one end; this may be a read error. The chain joins TRBV4-3 to TRBJ1-2, with D perhaps TRBD1 (6 bases). Germline CDR1 is LGHNA and CDR2 is YSLEER. There are 14 residues in the CDR3. The CDR3 coding sequence is TGCGCCAGCGGCCAAGATGGTGGGGGCTTAGGCTACACCTTC. Translation gives CASGQDGGGLGYTF.

The chain is built from TRBV12-3 or TRBV12-4 and TRBJ1-1, with 12 bases matching TRBD1. With 3 bases clipped from V and 0 bases from J, the junction kept 2 bases outside the gene matches. CDR3 length: 16 residues. For the CDR3, the DNA is TGTGCCAGCAGTTTGGGACAGGGGGCCATGAACACTGAAGCTTTCTTT. Translated, it gives CASSLGQGAMNTEAFF.

This rearrangement joins TRBV10-3 to TRBJ1-2; 10 positions agree with TRBD1. The CDR3 length is 14 residues. Germline-derived CDR1 and CDR2 are ENHRY and SYGVKD. V gave up 0 bases and J gave up 8 bases; unmatched junction bases: 3. This chain's CDR3 is CAISESLTGGGYTF. The CDR3 DNA reads as TGTGCCATCAGTGAGTCCCTGACAGGGGGCGGCTACACCTTC.

This clonotype ranks as medium-sized. This chain uses TRBV5-1 with TRBJ2-5, with 7 bases lining up with TRBD1. J was trimmed by 1 base and V by 3 bases; bases with no gene match: 9. Germline V lookup: CDR1 SGHRS, CDR2 YFSETQ. The CDR3 consists of 16 residues. The CDR3, as DNA: TGCGCCAGCAGCTATGGGACAGCAAAATCCCAAGAGACCCAGTACTTC. Translating it yields CASSYGTAKSQETQYF.

In the case of this clonotype: A single base separates this from a much larger clone, so it may be a read error. The chain recombines TRBV4-1 with TRBJ2-6, with a possible D match to TRBD2 (6 bases). This CDR3 contains 17 residues. Germline CDR1 MGHRA, CDR2 YSYEKL. The V end was cut by 0 bases, the J end by 6 bases, with 15 bases between. The CDR3 DNA reads as TGCGCCAGCAGCCAAGATCCAGGAGGGCCGGAGGCCAACGTCCTGACTTTC. This translates into CASSQDPGGPEANVLTF.

This clonotype was detected many times. The CDR3 nucleotides read TGTGCCAGTAGCACCGGGACCTTCAATGAGCAGTTCTTC. Protein sequence: CASSTGTFNEQFF. V gene TRBV19 combines with J gene TRBJ2-1, with D perhaps TRBD1 or TRBD2 (5 bases each). The CDR3 loop spans 13 amino acids. V lost 6 bases to trimming and J lost 6 bases, with 12 bases between them. In germline, CDR1 is LNHDA, CDR2 SQIVND (reference sequence).

This clonotype was found a few times. The rearrangement links TRBV6-2 or TRBV6-3 to TRBJ1-5; D is unresolved. The germline V gene encodes CDR1 MNHEY and CDR2 SVGEGT. V was pared by 0 bases and J by 4 bases, with 13 bases between. CDR3 size: 16 residues. CDR3 bases: TGTGCCAGCAGTTACTCAGAAAGGGCGGGGAATCAGCCCCAGCATTTT. Encoded protein: CASSYSERAGNQPQHF.

This clonotype was picked up a small number of times. This rearrangement joins TRBV30 to TRBJ2-5, with unresolved D. The germline CDR1 and CDR2 sequences are GTSNPN and SVGIG (reference sequence). The CDR3 has 11 amino acids. Deletions cut 3 bases from V and 4 bases from J, with 6 bases between. DNA of the CDR3: TGTGCCTGGAGGGACCGAGAGACCCAGTACTTC. As protein: CAWRDRETQYF.

The rearrangement joins TRBV12-3 or TRBV12-4 to TRBJ2-7; D may be TRBD1 (5 bases). CDR3 length equals 15 residues. V lost 4 bases and J lost 2, with 15 bases in between. In DNA form, the CDR3 reads TGTGCCAGCAGTTCCCCAGGGATAGGGACCTACGAGCAGTACTTC. It specifies CASSSPGIGTYEQYF.

The chain joins TRBV5-1 to TRBJ2-7; 8 nucleotides match TRBD2. V shed 2 bases and J 4 bases; nucleotides not matched to a gene: 8. CDR3 length: 15 amino acids. Germline CDR1 and CDR2: SGHRS and YFSETQ. The DNA of the CDR3 is TGCGCCAGCAGCTTAAGCGCGGGGGGCGCTTACGAGCAGTACTTC. Its protein product is CASSLSAGGAYEQYF.

The count of this clonotype is one. The CDR3 protein is CGGGAPSSYNEQFF. The CDR3, as DNA: TGCGGGGGGGGAGCGCCTAGCTCCTACAATGAGCAGTTCTTC. The rearrangement uses TRBV20-1 and TRBJ2-1; 7 bases map to TRBD2. CDR1 DFQATT and CDR2 SNEGSKA come from the germline V gene (reference sequence). The CDR3 contains 14 residues.

This rearrangement joins TRBV18 to TRBJ2-1; 7 bases match TRBD1. The CDR3 is 12 amino acids. Per germline, CDR1 KGHSH and CDR2 LQKENI. Germline trimming cut 6 bases from V and 7 bases from J; bases unmatched to any gene: 3. DNA of the CDR3: TGTGCCAGCTCCCGGGACAGAAATGAGCAGTTCTTC. As protein: CASSRDRNEQFF.

This clonotype came up a few times. The chain couples TRBV28 to TRBJ2-7, with unresolved D. CDR3 length equals 14 residues. V lost 3 bases and J lost 3, with 12 bases in between. Germline V gives CDR1 MDHEN, CDR2 SYDVKM. CDR3 bases: TGTGCCAGCAGTTTGTGGCAGAAGAACTACGAGCAGTACTTC. Translating it yields CASSLWQKNYEQYF. The variable domain in full, with the rest retrieved from reference TRBV28 and TRBJ2-7, is DVKVTQSSRYLVKRTGEKVFLECVQDMDHENMFWYRQDPGLGLRLIYFSYDVKMKEKGDIPEGYSVSREKKERFSLILESASTNQTSMYLCASSLWQKNYEQYFGPGTRLTVT.

The table lists this clonotype with a few counts. This sequence joins TRBV5-4 and TRBJ2-7; D tentatively reads TRBD1 or TRBD2 (6 bases each). V dropped 4 bases and J dropped 0 bases, with 14 bases sitting between them. The CDR3 totals 15 residues. The V gene's germline CDR1 is SGHNT and CDR2 YYREEE (reference sequence). The CDR3 DNA reads TGTGCCAGCAGCCCCCCGGGGGCGAGCTCCTACGAGCAGTACTTC. This encodes CASSPPGASSYEQYF.